This TCR beta chain was recorded in a study of graft-versus-host responses after intestinal transplantation. Overall study results and limits: Within the allografts of patients who had graft-donor T cell macrochimerism, graft-versus-host to host-versus-graft clonal ratios were high.

The length of the CDR3 is 12 residues. Germline assignment: CDR1 SGHTA and CDR2 FQGTGA. V was trimmed by 7 bases and J by 1 base, leaving 5 bases between them. The data were produced by immunoSEQ multiplex PCR, yet TCRdb's version contains in-frame clones alone and is incomplete. Of around 130,000 clones in the sample, around 94% were seen once. A note on this clone: Its antigen is currently unknown.

The chain is built from TRBV7-3 and TRBJ1-3; the D is unclear. Sequencing used unstimulated CD4+ T cells sorted from spleen or lymph node cells, obtained before intestinal transplant. This clonotype originated in a human donor who received an intestinal transplant. CDR3 protein: CASKASGNTIYF. The CDR3 bases are TGTGCCAGCAAGGCGTCTGGAAACACCATATATTTT.